This T cell receptor beta chain was retrieved from a study of blood T cells in healthy people across ages. General study findings and limits: TCR beta diversity correlated strongly with naive T cell percentage. Diversity figures derived from one million T cells were judged to underestimate the true value.

Each sample had at least 6.5 million PBMCs isolated. Combining a sample-barcoded 5' primer with a J-beta primer mix, a second PCR ran for about 7 to 11 cycles. TCRdb recomputed calls from the 5' RACE reads with MiXCR, one row per CDR3 protein. The table shows roughly 550,000 distinct CDR3 sequences, with 24% occurring only once. A word on this clonotype: What it binds is unknown.

The CDR3 is 14 amino acids. V was cut by 0 bases and J by 7 bases, with 11 bases left in between. Germline V gene data show CDR1 as SGDLS and CDR2 as YYNGEE. Another study also made use of these data, one on T cells of mothers and their children. According to that study: It was observed that no persistent microchimeric T cell clones could be detected.

Sequencing input: blood. The clonotype comes from a boy aged 5-17 years in good health. The chain employs TRBV9 and TRBJ2-1; D call uncertain. CDR3 in DNA: TGTGCCAGCAGCGTAGGAGTGACTTCTAATGAGCAGTTCTTC. The encoded protein is CASSVGVTSNEQFF.